Following are 28 T cell receptor beta chains from one sample sequenced in a study of T cells in women clearing cervical HPV infection. Data came from immunoSEQ multiplex PCR; TCRdb stores just in-frame clones and leaves some out. This sample's table reports around 28,000 clones. Sequences were obtained from blood buffy coat. All receptors come from a woman between 18 and 70 years old with a cervical HPV16 infection that either progressed to CIN3+ or cleared (not recorded which).

To note about this clone: Read coverage stops 3 residues before the CDR3 terminus; the germline J gene supplies the remainder. The chain couples TRBV10-1 to TRBJ2-3; 9 bases are a match to TRBD2. Germline lookup yields CDR1 WNHNN and CDR2 SYGVQD (reference sequence). V lost 5 bases, J lost 4 bases, and 13 bases stayed unmatched. The CDR3 totals 17 residues. This CDR3 is CASSSHKGGGAADTQYF. The covered CDR3 bases are TGCGCCAGCAGTTCTCATAAGGGCGGGGGGGCCGCAGATACG.

About this clone: The read terminates 3 residues ahead of where the CDR3 ends, so the germline J gene completes it. This rearrangement joins TRBV18 to TRBJ1-2; D gene unclear. Per the germline V gene, CDR1 is KGHSH and CDR2 is LQKENI. CDR3 size: 14 residues. The CDR3 reads CASSPGAGRNDYTF. CDR3 DNA, as far as it was read: TGTGCCAGCTCACCAGGAGCGGGCCGGAACGAC.

Comments on this clone: Coverage ceases 3 residues before the CDR3 finishes, and the germline J gene fills in the end. The rearrangement joins TRBV18 to TRBJ2-3; the D call may be TRBD1 or TRBD2 (7 bases each). Looked up from germline, CDR1 is KGHSH and CDR2 is LQKENI. The CDR3 is made up of 13 amino acids. CDR3 sequence reads: CASSPSAGQTQYF. The part of the CDR3 DNA that was read is TGTGCCAGCTCACCATCAGCGGGACAGACG. Full variable domain (remainder filled in from reference TRBV18 and TRBJ2-3): NAGVMQNPRHLVRRRGQEARLRCSPMKGHSHVYWYRQLPEEGLKFMVYLQKENIIDESGMPKERFSAEFPKEGPSILRIQQVVRGDSAAYFCASSPSAGQTQYFGPGTRLTVL.

CDR3 sequence: CASSLGLAGTGELFF. The sequenced CDR3 bases are TGTGCCAGCAGCCTGGGACTAGCGGGGACCGGGGAG. This chain links TRBV2 with TRBJ2-2, with TRBD2 matching over 13 bases. The read ends 3 residues early relative to the CDR3; the germline J gene fills the gap. Germline V CDR1 and CDR2: SNHLY, FYNNEI. This CDR3 comprises 15 residues. Unmatched junction bases numbered 3, after V lost 6 bases and J lost 5 bases.

As for this clone: The read falls 3 residues short of the CDR3 end, and the missing part is taken from the germline J gene. The V call is TRBV18, the J call TRBJ2-5; D is perhaps TRBD1 (5 bases). V was shortened by 3 bases and J by 5 bases, with 10 bases between the two germline ends. CDR1 and CDR2 (germline): KGHSH, LQKENI. This CDR3 contains 13 residues. The CDR3: CASSPWGPETQYF. The sequenced CDR3 bases are TGTGCCAGCTCACCCTGGGGCCCTGAGACC.

As regards this clone: Read sequence stops 3 residues before the CDR3 end, and the germline J gene provides the missing end. The J gene is TRBJ2-4, the V gene TRBV2, with 8 nucleotides matching TRBD2. The germline V gene has CDR1 SNHLY and CDR2 FYNNEI. This CDR3 has 15 amino acids. Partial CDR3 DNA: TGTGCCAGCAGTGACCCCAGCGGGGGAATAGAGACT. Protein sequence: CASSDPSGGIET. The whole CDR3 reads CASSDPSGGIETQYF.

Note on this clone: The read gets to within 3 residues of the CDR3 end, and the germline J gene fills in the rest. The chain couples TRBV18 to TRBJ1-1; 7 bases map to TRBD1. Germline-derived CDR1 and CDR2 are KGHSH and LQKENI. CDR3 length: 12 residues. CDR3 DNA, as far as it was read: TGTGCCAGCTCACCCGGGACAGAGGAA. Encoded protein: CASSPGTEE. The CDR3 as a whole reads CASSPGTEEAFF.

Of note for this clone: Coverage ceases 3 residues before the CDR3 finishes, and the germline J gene fills in the end. V and J are TRBV29-1 and TRBJ2-6; D gene unclear. Between the trimmed V and J ends, which lost 6 bases and 0 bases, there was a span of 9 bases. Germline CDR1 SQVTM, CDR2 ANQGSEA. This CDR3 comprises 14 residues. Partial CDR3 DNA: TGCAGCGTGGCTGTAAACTCTGGGGCCAACGTC. It yields the protein CSVAVNSGANV. In full, the CDR3 is CSVAVNSGANVLTF. Variable domain in full (rest from reference TRBV29-1 and TRBJ2-6): SAVISQKPSRDICQRGTSLTIQCQVDSQVTMMFWYRQQPGQSLTLIATANQGSEATYESGFVIDKFPISRPNLTFSTLTVSNMSPEDSSIYLCSVAVNSGANVLTFGAGSRLTVL.

Comments on this clone: The read stops 3 residues short of the end of the CDR3; the missing end is completed from the germline J gene. The genes are TRBV20-1 and TRBJ1-1, with 8 bases that match TRBD1. CDR3 length: 12 amino acids. Germline V gene lookup returns CDR1 DFQATT and CDR2 SNEGSKA (reference sequence). Trimming cost V 6 bases and J 6 bases; bases outside gene matches: 6. The chain's CDR3 is CSAQGAVAEAFF. The CDR3 bases that were read are TGCAGTGCCCAGGGGGCTGTCGCTGAA.

As to this clone: Read sequence stops 3 residues before the CDR3 end, and the germline J gene provides the missing end. The sample carries other DNA sequences with the same CDR3. The rearrangement links TRBV18 to TRBJ1-1, with a weak D call TRBD1 (6 bases). This CDR3 has 16 amino acids. CDR1 is KGHSH, CDR2 LQKENI, per germline. The CDR3 loop is CASSPWASGGQETAFF. Partial CDR3 DNA: TGTGCCAGCTCACCATGGGCTAGCGGGGGCCAAGAGACA.

Comment on this clone: Sequencing ends 3 residues short of the CDR3 end; the germline J gene provides the rest. V usage is TRBV7-9 and J usage is TRBJ2-7, with 7 positions matching TRBD2. CDR1 is SEHNR, CDR2 FQNEAQ, per germline (reference sequence). Trimming took 5 bases from V and 3 from J; bases not matched to a gene: 4. The CDR3 has 13 amino acids. CDR3: CASSPRTSYEQYF. The sequenced part of the CDR3 DNA is TGTGCCAGCAGCCCCCGGACTAGCTACGAG.

Worth noting for this clone: The CDR3 is cut off 3 residues early in the read; its end comes from the germline J gene. The V and J genes are TRBV11-2 and TRBJ1-1; D unclear. Trimming cost V 5 bases and J 1 base, with 14 bases left between them. CDR1 is SGHAT, CDR2 FQNNGV, per germline. The length of the CDR3 is 15 residues. Incomplete CDR3 DNA: TGTGCCAGCAGCCCCCTTAGGCAGGCGAACACTGAA. It codes for CASSPLRQANTE. The full CDR3 reads CASSPLRQANTEAFF.

Comment on this clone: Read coverage stops 3 residues before the CDR3 terminus; the germline J gene supplies the remainder. The chain couples TRBV19 to TRBJ2-3, with a possible D match to TRBD1 (6 bases). The CDR3 sequence is 13 residues long. CDR1 is LNHDA, CDR2 SQIVND, per germline (reference sequence). The CDR3 region is CASSGTNDQPQYF. The DNA read from the CDR3 is TGTGCCAGTTCCGGGACAAACGATCAGCCG.

Regarding this clone: The read gets to within 3 residues of the CDR3 end, and the germline J gene fills in the rest. The rearrangement joins TRBV2 to TRBJ2-7, with D possibly TRBD1 on 5 matching bases. CDR3 length: 11 amino acids. V shed 5 bases and J shed 6 bases, with 8 bases lying between them. Germline CDR1 SNHLY, CDR2 FYNNEI. The DNA read from the CDR3 is TGTGCCAGCAGTTTGACAGCCGAG. It encodes CASSLTAE. The complete CDR3 sequence is CASSLTAEQYF.

Regarding this clone: The missing CDR3 end, 3 residues past where the read stops, is filled in from the germline J gene. The chain links TRBV4-2 to TRBJ1-2; maybe TRBD1 (5 bases). The CDR3 contains 14 residues. Germline CDR1 is LGHNA and CDR2 is YNFKEQ. The V and J ends lost 7 bases and 1 base respectively, with 13 bases between them. The covered CDR3 bases are TGTGCCAGCACCCGAATCGGGGGTAACTATGGC. It translates to CASTRIGGNYG. The whole CDR3 sequence reads CASTRIGGNYGYTF.

For this clone: The read finishes 3 residues shy of the CDR3 end, and the germline J gene is used to complete it. The chain is built from TRBV19 and TRBJ1-1; no definite D call. The CDR3 covers 15 residues. Trimming stripped 1 base from V and 1 base from J, with 10 bases between. Per germline, CDR1 LNHDA and CDR2 SQIVND (reference sequence). The CDR3 DNA, read in part, is TGTGCCAGTAGTATAGGGCGGCAGTCGAACACTGAA. Encoded protein: CASSIGRQSNTE. The whole CDR3 protein is CASSIGRQSNTEAFF.

A remark on this clone: Coverage ceases 3 residues before the CDR3 finishes, and the germline J gene fills in the end. The genes are TRBV20-1 and TRBJ2-7; the D gene is possibly TRBD1 (6 bases). V lost 0 bases and J lost 2, with 11 bases in between. There are 14 residues in the CDR3. The germline CDR1 and CDR2 sequences are DFQATT and SNEGSKA (reference sequence). The CDR3 protein is CSARDTGNPYEQYF. Incomplete CDR3 DNA: TGCAGTGCTAGAGACACAGGGAACCCCTACGAG.

As for this clone: The CDR3 end is not reached by the read, which stops 3 residues before it; the germline J gene fills it in. The chain carries TRBV7-3 and TRBJ2-3; D gene uncertain. The V and J ends lost 5 bases and 0 bases respectively, with 9 bases between them. The CDR3 runs to 14 residues. Germline CDR1 SGHTA, CDR2 FQGTGA. The CDR3 DNA, read in part, is TGTGCCAGCAGCCCCTATTCTAGCACAGATACG. This encodes CASSPYSSTDT. The whole CDR3 is CASSPYSSTDTQYF. Looking up the rest from reference TRBV7-3 and TRBJ2-3 gives the full variable domain: GAGVSQTPSNKVTEKGKYVELRCDPISGHTALYWYRQSLGQGPEFLIYFQGTGAADDSGLPNDRFFAVRPEGSVSTLKIQRTERGDSAVYLCASSPYSSTDTQYFGPGTRLTVL.

Concerning this clone itself: The read ends 3 residues before the CDR3 terminus; that terminus is restored from the germline J gene. This chain connects TRBV18 to TRBJ1-5; tentative D call: TRBD1 (5 bases). Trimming took off 4 bases at V and 0 bases at J, with 19 bases between the two ends. This CDR3 has 18 residues. Germline V gene sequence: CDR1 KGHSH, CDR2 LQKENI. CDR3 in amino acids: CASSRVDSRHNSNQPQHF. CDR3 DNA (partial): TGTGCCAGCTCACGAGTCGACAGCCGACACAATAGCAATCAGCCC. The variable domain in full, with the rest retrieved from reference TRBV18 and TRBJ1-5, is NAGVMQNPRHLVRRRGQEARLRCSPMKGHSHVYWYRQLPEEGLKFMVYLQKENIIDESGMPKERFSAEFPKEGPSILRIQQVVRGDSAAYFCASSRVDSRHNSNQPQHFGDGTRLSIL.

As to this clone: With the read ending 3 residues before the CDR3 end, the germline J gene is used to fill in that end. V gene TRBV5-1 combines with J gene TRBJ2-2; D not certain. Germline values: CDR1 SGHRS, CDR2 YFSETQ. Trimming took off 1 base at V and 3 bases at J, with 16 bases between the two ends. There are 17 residues in the CDR3. CDR3 residues: CASSLIPSKRHTGELFF. The covered CDR3 bases are TGCGCCAGCAGCTTGATCCCTAGTAAGCGACACACCGGGGAG.

As to this clone: Sequencing ends 3 residues short of the CDR3 end; the germline J gene provides the rest. The chain has TRBV20-1 and TRBJ1-2; 7 bases align to TRBD1. The CDR3 covers 15 residues. After removal of 5 bases from V and 3 bases from J, the junction contained 12 bases not matched to a gene. CDR1 DFQATT and CDR2 SNEGSKA come from the germline V gene (reference sequence). This CDR3 is CSAPLLSQGDYGYTF. The sequenced CDR3 bases are TGCAGTGCTCCCCTACTTTCGCAGGGGGACTATGGC.

Details on this clone: The read ends 3 residues shy of where the CDR3 ends; the end is completed using the germline J gene. The chain combines TRBV5-1 with TRBJ2-5; 9 bases agree with TRBD2. CDR1 and CDR2 from the germline V gene are SGHRS and YFSETQ. CDR3 size: 18 residues. J was trimmed by 4 bases and V by 0 bases; bases with no gene match: 13. CDR3 bases read: TGCGCCAGCAGCTTGGGGATAGCGGGGGCCCGATACGGAGAGACC. It is translated as CASSLGIAGARYGET. The complete CDR3 reads CASSLGIAGARYGETQYF.

A word on this clone: The read is 3 residues too short to cover the CDR3 end, so that end is filled in from the germline J gene. V usage is TRBV19 and J usage is TRBJ1-4; TRBD1 is a possible D gene (5 bases). The germline gives CDR1 LNHDA, CDR2 SQIVND (reference sequence). The CDR3 covers 14 residues. The part of the CDR3 DNA that was read is TGTGCCAGTCGGGAGAGCTCTGGGGCCAACGTA. Protein: CASRESSGANV. The full-length CDR3 reads as CASRESSGANVLFF.

Regarding this clone: The read comes to an end 3 residues before the CDR3 does, leaving the germline J gene to fill in the end. The chain couples TRBV5-1 to TRBJ2-3, with TRBD1 as a possible D gene (6 bases). From germline, CDR1 is SGHRS and CDR2 YFSETQ. The length of the CDR3 is 15 residues. Trimming cost V 7 bases and J 4 bases, with 19 bases left between them. The covered CDR3 bases are TGCGCCAGCCGCGGCTACCTGACAGGATCAGATACG. It yields the protein CASRGYLTGSDT. The full CDR3 protein is CASRGYLTGSDTQYF. Full variable domain (rest looked up from reference TRBV5-1 and TRBJ2-3): KAGVTQTPRYLIKTRGQQVTLSCSPISGHRSVSWYQQTPGQGLQFLFEYFSETQRNKGNFPGRFSGRQFSNSRSEMNVSTLELGDSALYLCASRGYLTGSDTQYFGPGTRLTVL.

On this clone itself: Read sequence stops 3 residues before the CDR3 end, and the germline J gene provides the missing end. The J gene is TRBJ1-2, the V gene TRBV29-1, with 7 positions matching TRBD1. Germline-derived CDR1 and CDR2 are SQVTM and ANQGSEA. CDR3 length equals 13 residues. V gave up 6 bases and J gave up 5 bases; unmatched junction bases: 9. The CDR3 bases that were read are TGCAGCGTCCCCCAGACAGGGAAATATGGC. This translates into CSVPQTGKYG. From start to end, the CDR3 is CSVPQTGKYGYTF.

Remarks on this clone: The read falls 3 residues short of the CDR3 end, and the missing part is taken from the germline J gene. The chain is built from TRBV5-1 and TRBJ2-7; 8 nucleotides match TRBD1. Germline-derived CDR1 and CDR2 are SGHRS and YFSETQ. V trimming: 6 bases; J trimming: 0 bases; junction bases outside the gene matches: 8. This CDR3 region has 15 residues. The DNA read from the CDR3 is TGCGCCAGCAAGGGGAAGCAGGGGGCCTCCTACGAG. Encoded protein: CASKGKQGASYE. The entire CDR3 reads CASKGKQGASYEQYF.

The CDR3 sequence: CASSQDHISYGYTF. CDR3 DNA (partial): TGTGCCAGCAGCCAAGATCACATTTCTTATGGC. This rearrangement joins TRBV14 to TRBJ1-2; D not resolved. The read falls 3 residues short of the CDR3 end, and the missing part is taken from the germline J gene. This CDR3 has 14 amino acids. Germline CDR1 and CDR2: SGHDN and FVKESK. V was cut by 0 bases and J by 5 bases, with 10 bases left in between.

With regard to this clone: The read ends 3 residues before the CDR3 terminus; that terminus is restored from the germline J gene. This sequence joins TRBV5-1 and TRBJ2-7; tentative D call: TRBD1 (5 bases). In germline, CDR1 is SGHRS, CDR2 YFSETQ. The CDR3 sequence is 14 residues long. The V end lost 0 bases, the J end lost 2 bases, and 9 bases lay between the germline ends. This CDR3 reads CASSLDVRAYEQYF. Incomplete CDR3 DNA: TGCGCCAGCAGCTTGGACGTCAGGGCCTACGAG.